This TCR beta chain originates from a study of cytomegalovirus exposure and HLA in healthy donors. Primers included in the PCR were 60 Vbeta and 13 Jbeta primers. Method: immunoSEQ multiplex PCR; TCRdb's copy keeps in-frame clones and lacks some. The data contain about 88,000 clones, 70% to 85% of them singletons. Germline lookup yields CDR1 GTSNPN and CDR2 SVGIG (reference sequence). The length of the CDR3 is 13 residues. With V trimmed by 0 bases and J by 4 bases, 0 bases remained unmatched. Each donor was healthy, and each was a bone marrow donor. Donors likely had unrecorded immune exposures despite being nominally healthy when sampled.

The rearrangement uses TRBV30 and TRBJ1-2; TRBD1 aligns across 9 bases. Source material: PBMCs. The origin of this receptor is a man aged 30 to 39 in good health and CMV-seronegative. CDR3 protein: CAWSVGQGYGYTF. CDR3 sequence (DNA): TGTGCCTGGAGTGTGGGACAGGGCTATGGCTACACCTTC. The full variable domain, its missing parts supplied by reference TRBV30 and TRBJ1-2, is SQTIHQWPATLVQPVGSPLSLECTVEGTSNPNLYWYRQAAGRGLQLLFYSVGIGQISSEVPQNLSASRPQDRQFILSSKKLLLSDSGFYLCAWSVGQGYGYTFGSGTRLTVV.